This TCR beta chain was captured by sequencing in a study of blood T cell repertoires in COVID-19. Study details: Sites in the United States, Italy and Spain provided acute and convalescent COVID-19 samples. From T cells, B-cell-depleted T cells, or PBMCs came the material, which was cDNA or gDNA.

Methods used by the authors: Estimates of nucleated cell counts were drawn from the amplification of reference gene primers. Here immunoSEQ multiplex PCR was the method, and the copy in TCRdb shows in-frame clones only, minus some. From that table come the V and J calls and clone size; the DNA was used to work out D and trimming. The sample comprises 150,000 to 200,000 clones, 86% of which are singletons, and less than 3.5% rests with the top ten. The germline gives CDR1 SGHNT, CDR2 YYREEE (reference sequence). The CDR3 spans 15 residues. V shed 4 bases and J 6 bases; nucleotides not matched to a gene: 6.

The chain is built from TRBV5-4 and TRBJ2-5; 13 nucleotides align to TRBD2. This TCR was sampled from a man between 70 and 80 years old with acute or convalescent COVID-19. The sample was peripheral blood. This chain's CDR3 is CASSPGTSGMKTQYF. CDR3 sequence (DNA): TGTGCCAGCAGCCCCGGGACTAGCGGGATGAAGACCCAGTACTTC. Using reference TRBV5-4 and TRBJ2-5 for the parts outside the CDR3, the full variable domain is ETGVTQSPTHLIKTRGQQVTLRCSSQSGHNTVSWYQQALGQGPQFIFQYYREEENGRGNFPPRFSGLQFPNYSSELNVNALELDDSALYLCASSPGTSGMKTQYFGPGTRLLVL.